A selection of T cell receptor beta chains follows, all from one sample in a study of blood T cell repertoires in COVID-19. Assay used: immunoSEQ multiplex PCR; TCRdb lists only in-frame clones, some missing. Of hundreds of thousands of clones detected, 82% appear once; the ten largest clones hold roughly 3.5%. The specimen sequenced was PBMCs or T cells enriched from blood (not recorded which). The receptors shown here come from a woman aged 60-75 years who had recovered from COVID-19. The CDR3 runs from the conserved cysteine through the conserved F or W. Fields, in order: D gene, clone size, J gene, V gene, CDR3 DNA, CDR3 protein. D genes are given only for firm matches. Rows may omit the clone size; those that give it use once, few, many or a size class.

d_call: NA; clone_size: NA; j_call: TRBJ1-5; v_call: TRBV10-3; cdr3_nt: TGTGCCATCAGTAGAGACGGGGGGGTACGGCCCCAGCATTTT; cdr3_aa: CAISRDGGVRPQHF
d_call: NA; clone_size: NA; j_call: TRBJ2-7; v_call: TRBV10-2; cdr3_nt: TGCGCCAGCAGTGGTCCCCGTAAATACGAGCAGTACTTC; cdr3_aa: CASSGPRKYEQYF
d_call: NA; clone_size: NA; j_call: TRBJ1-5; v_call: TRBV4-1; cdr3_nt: TGCGCCAGCAGCCAAGATAACAGGGATGGTCAGCCCCAGCATTTT; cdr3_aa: CASSQDNRDGQPQHF
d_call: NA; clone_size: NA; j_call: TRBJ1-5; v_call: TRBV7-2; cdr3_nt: TGTGCCAGCAGCTTTGACGGAATCGGCGGCCAGCCCCAGCATTTT; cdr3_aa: CASSFDGIGGQPQHF
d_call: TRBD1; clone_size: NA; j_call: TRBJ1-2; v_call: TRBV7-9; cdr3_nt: TGTGCCAGCAGCTTACAGGGGGTTTATGGCTACACCTTC; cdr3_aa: CASSLQGVYGYTF
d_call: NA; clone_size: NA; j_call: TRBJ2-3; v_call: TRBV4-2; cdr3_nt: TGTGCCAGCAGCCAGCGAGCAGCGTTAAGCACAGATACGCAGTATTTT; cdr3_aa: CASSQRAALSTDTQYF
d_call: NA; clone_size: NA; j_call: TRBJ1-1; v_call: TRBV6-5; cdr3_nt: TGTGCCAGCATCCCGACAGCGAACACTGAAGCTTTCTTT; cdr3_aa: CASIPTANTEAFF
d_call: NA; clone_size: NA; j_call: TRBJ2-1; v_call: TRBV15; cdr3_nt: TGTGCCACCAGCACCGGGACTTCTGAGAGCTCCTACAATGAGCAGTTCTTC; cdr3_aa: CATSTGTSESSYNEQFF
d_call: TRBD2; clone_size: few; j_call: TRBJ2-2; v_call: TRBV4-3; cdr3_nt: TGCGCCAGCAGCCAAGATGCCAGCGGGGGGAACACCGGGGAGCTGTTTTTT; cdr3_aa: CASSQDASGGNTGELFF
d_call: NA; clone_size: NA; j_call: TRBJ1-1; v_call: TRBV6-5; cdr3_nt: TGTGCCAGCAGTTACTCTTTTCACAGGGTTAACACTGAAGCTTTCTTT; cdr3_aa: CASSYSFHRVNTEAFF
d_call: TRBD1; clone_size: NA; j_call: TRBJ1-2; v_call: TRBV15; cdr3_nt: TGTGCCACCAGACCGGGACAGGGCAACGGCTACACCTTC; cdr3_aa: CATRPGQGNGYTF
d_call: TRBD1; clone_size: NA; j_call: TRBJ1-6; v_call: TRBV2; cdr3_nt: TGTGCCAGCAGTCGACAGGGGACCTATAATTCACCCCTCCACTTT; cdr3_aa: CASSRQGTYNSPLHF
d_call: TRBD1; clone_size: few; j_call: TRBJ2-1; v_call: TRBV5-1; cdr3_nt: TGCGCCAGTAATACGGGGACAGCGGTAAGCAATGAGCAGTTCTTC; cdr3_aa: CASNTGTAVSNEQFF